Here is one T cell receptor (beta chain) with its context. Its antigen is currently unknown. Using immunoSEQ multiplex PCR, the repertoire was profiled, and TCRdb retains in-frame clones only, with some absent. This sample has about 1 million clones, with about 80% found just once. Germline values: CDR1 LNHDA, CDR2 SQIVND (reference sequence). Trimming took 2 bases from V and 4 from J, leaving 12 bases between them. The CDR3 length is 15 residues. This sample stems from a study of shared clonotypes between healthy human individuals. Study-wide points: Generally, naive subsets (rather than memory subsets) showed larger estimated richness.

Sequenced sample: memory CD4+ T cells sorted from blood. The sample's subset: CD45RA-negative fraction. The origin of this receptor is a man aged 18 to 35 in good health. This chain connects TRBV19 to TRBJ2-1; possibly TRBD1 or TRBD2 for D (5 bases each). The CDR3 DNA reads TGTGCCAGTAGTATATCTACAGGAGGATACAATGAGCAGTTCTTC. Residues: CASSISTGGYNEQFF.